Below, one TCR beta chain is given with its context. Its recognized antigen is unknown. No per-base quality is available; no much larger clone lies one base away. The CDR3 contains 16 residues, cysteine and phenylalanine counted. CDR3 DNA is the only sequence kept; it has 48 bases, read in frame from the first base. CDR1 and CDR2, looked up from the germline V gene (reference sequence), are LNHNV and YYDKDF. Trimming takes 0 bases off V and 5 bases off J; junction bases not matched to a gene: 7. TCRbeta CDR3 regions were amplified from genomic DNA by means of the immunoSEQ Assay, a bias-controlled multiplex PCR. The study's processing was this. Within the assay, amplification of reference gene primers was used to estimate how many nucleated cells each sample contained. To quantify the absolute abundance of each unique TCRbeta CDR3 rearrangement, sequence reads were collapsed and filtered. For each sample, productive Simpson clonality was calculated as the square root of Simpson's diversity index over productive rearrangements. The clones in this table, taken by TCRdb from immuneACCESS, are in-frame only. Not every clone is retained; where verified, under half of the shortfall comes from an unresolved V gene, and the cause of the rest is unknown. V and J calls and clone size are given by that table; D and trimming were obtained from the DNA. Here the sample has about 83,000 clones; approximately 86% occur a single time. 8% of the sample is in the top ten clones.

Whole blood was collected in K2EDTA tubes by collaborating institutions according to the institutions' own protocols. Collaborator samples were shipped for TCRbeta analysis as frozen whole blood, isolated PBMCs, or DNA extracted from either sample type. This sample is part of a study of blood T cell repertoires in COVID-19 (dated by TCRdb to the early 2020s). Notes on the research overall: Collaborator samples came from the United States, Italy and Spain and covered acute and convalescent phases of COVID-19. The prospective study material was composed of cDNA or gDNA derived from T cells, B-cell-depleted T cells, or PBMCs. The dataset comprised deeply sampled blood TCRbeta repertoires from subjects exposed to, actively infected with, or recovered from COVID-19. The repertoires were made available in a free public database intended to serve as a resource for research on the immune response to SARS-CoV-2. Samples came from the ongoing ImmuneRACE study (first 160 participants) plus 1,254 subjects from 6 global collaborators. Sample metadata almost always included a de-identified subject ID, COVID-19 status, age in years and sex. Where HLA class I and class II types were available, the types were taken from metadata supplied by the sample provider, not from assay-based typing.

Here is what the overall study found, with its caveats: The quantity of clinical and demographic metadata differed by source and by participant and was supplied without curation.

The clonotype originates from a man at least 80 years old with active or convalescent COVID-19. The sample consisted of peripheral blood. The sequence is built from TRBV15 and TRBJ2-3, with TRBD2 matching 8 junction bases. The nucleotides are TGTGCCACCAGCAGAGAGGGGCGGGAGGCGGTAGATACGCAGTATTTT. Its protein is CATSREGREAVDTQYF.